This TCR beta chain was identified in a study of Ad26.COV2.S vaccination and SARS-CoV-2 variants. Treatment described: roughly 20 received Ad26.COV2.S at low or high dose, single or two shots; roughly five received placebo; per-sample allocation not given. Material that was analyzed had been drawn on day 63 after the first vaccine or placebo injection. At a Boston site, the person donating was an adult of 18-55 years. Study outcomes and limitations: Measurements of TCR breadth and depth may have given underestimates of the total T cell responses. Vaccinees reportedly had broad spike-specific CD8+ and CD4+ T cell responses. It was vaccine recipients, not placebo recipients, who had the higher spike-specific TCR breadth.

Assay used: immunoSEQ multiplex PCR; TCRdb lists only in-frame clones, some missing. The sample has 360,000 or so clones; approximately 90% are singletons. This CDR3 has 13 residues. Between the trimmed V and J ends, which lost 5 bases and 3 bases, there was a span of 9 bases. A note on this clone: Its antigen is unknown.

The sequences come from peripheral blood, collected in a trial of Ad26.COV2.S vaccine versus placebo. The clonotype comes from a person aged 18 to 65 who received the Ad26.COV2.S COVID-19 vaccine or a placebo. This chain uses TRBV12-3 or TRBV12-4 with TRBJ2-3, with D tentatively TRBD2 (6 bases). CDR3: CASSNGGTDTQYF. The CDR3 DNA reads as TGTGCCAGCAGTAACGGGGGAACAGATACGCAGTATTTT.